This TCR beta chain was identified during a study of control samples from healthy donors and cancer patients. The junction had 7 bases not matched to a gene; V was cut back by 2 bases and J by 0 bases. This CDR3 contains 17 residues. Germline V gene data show CDR1 as SGHRS and CDR2 as YFSETQ. The method was immunoSEQ multiplex PCR; TCRdb's version includes in-frame clones alone and lacks a portion of them. Among 190,000 or so clones listed, approximately 92% were seen once. This TCR derives from a man aged 18 to 30 in good health. V usage is TRBV5-1 and J usage is TRBJ2-1; 8 positions agree with TRBD2. The sequencing sample was made of blood. As DNA, the CDR3 is TGCGCCAGCAGCTTTGTAGCGGGGCTGAGCTCCTACAATGAGCAGTTCTTC. This codes for CASSFVAGLSSYNEQFF.